Shown below are 29 T cell receptor beta chains from a single sample sequenced in a study of blood T cell repertoires in COVID-19. Libraries were prepared by immunoSEQ multiplex PCR; TCRdb keeps only in-frame clonotypes and omits some of them. The sample carries about 400,000 clones, 80% to 90% recorded once. Sequenced: PBMCs or T cells enriched from blood (not recorded which). These receptors were obtained from a man aged 40-49 years in a cohort exposed to, infected with or recovered from COVID-19 (not recorded which).

This clone was found a few times. This chain connects TRBV5-6 to TRBJ1-3; D is unclear. CDR3 size: 13 residues. Trimming took off 0 bases at V and 3 bases at J, with 4 bases between the two ends. Germline CDR1 and CDR2: SGHDT and YYEEEE. CDR3: CASSLVGGNTIYF. CDR3 sequence (DNA): TGTGCCAGCAGCTTGGTCGGTGGAAACACCATATATTTT. Full variable domain (remainder filled in from reference TRBV5-6 and TRBJ1-3): DAGVTQSPTHLIKTRGQQVTLRCSPKSGHDTVSWYQQALGQGPQFIFQYYEEEERQRGNFPDRFSGHQFPNYSSELNVNALLLGDSALYLCASSLVGGNTIYFGEGSWLTVV.

The chain joins TRBV3-1 (or the pseudogene TRBV3-2) to TRBJ2-3, with TRBD2 matching over 13 bases. This CDR3 contains 19 residues. Trimming took 0 bases from V and 4 from J; bases not matched to a gene: 10. Germline V gene lookup returns CDR1 LGHDT and CDR2 YNNKEL (reference sequence). The CDR3 DNA follows: TGTGCCAGCAGCCAAGAAAGTTGGGAGACTAGCGGGAGGTCAGATACGCAGTATTTT. Translating gives CASSQESWETSGRSDTQYF.

This sequence joins TRBV27 and TRBJ1-2; possible D gene TRBD1, 6 bases. The CDR3 contains 15 residues. V lost 4 bases, J lost 8 bases, and 20 bases lay in between. Germline V gene sequence: CDR1 MNHEY, CDR2 SMNVEV (reference sequence). CDR3 in DNA: TGTGCCAGCAGTTCAATAAACCCCACAGGGCCAGGCTACACCTTC. Its protein product is CASSSINPTGPGYTF.

The gene calls are TRBV19 and TRBJ2-7; the match to TRBD2 covers 9 bases. The CDR3 runs to 17 residues. Germline CDR1 is LNHDA and CDR2 is SQIVND (reference sequence). V lost 2 bases to trimming and J lost 2 bases; unmatched junction nucleotides: 10. CDR3 protein: CASSIWPRAGGPYEQYF. DNA of the CDR3: TGTGCCAGTAGTATATGGCCTCGAGCGGGAGGTCCCTACGAGCAGTACTTC.

The CDR3 spells CASSLWGLRGGSGANVLTF. The CDR3 DNA reads as TGTGCCAGCAGCTTGTGGGGACTGAGGGGGGGCTCTGGGGCCAACGTCCTGACTTTC. The gene calls are TRBV28 and TRBJ2-6; D possibly corresponds to TRBD2 (7 bases). V lost 6 bases and J lost 0, with 21 bases in between. Germline CDR1 and CDR2: MDHEN and SYDVKM. The CDR3 contains 19 residues.

The V gene is TRBV25-1, the J gene TRBJ2-7; maybe TRBD2 (5 bases). V gave up 4 bases and J gave up 4 bases, with 17 bases separating them. Germline lookup yields CDR1 MGHDK and CDR2 SYGVNS. The CDR3 runs to 15 residues. CDR3 sequence (DNA): TGTGCCAGCAGTGCACGGGGTGCCGGGGTATACGAGCAGTACTTC. Translating gives CASSARGAGVYEQYF.

This chain joins TRBV21-1 and TRBJ2-7; the table gives TRBD2 as D, unverified against the DNA. TRBV21-1 is an annotated pseudogene. The CDR3 is 15 residues long. CDR3 in amino acids: CASSKDAHLCYEQYF. DNA for the CDR3: TGTGCCAGCAGCAAAGACGCCCACCTATGCTACGAGCAGTACTTC.

This clone was recorded only once. This rearrangement joins TRBV14 to TRBJ1-2, with TRBD1 identical over 9 bases. The J segment lost 1 base and the V segment lost 4 bases, leaving 4 bases of the junction unmatched. The length of the CDR3 is 15 residues. Germline lookup yields CDR1 SGHDN and CDR2 FVKESK. The CDR3 loop reads CASSPGTGINYGYTF. DNA for the CDR3: TGTGCCAGCAGCCCAGGGACAGGGATTAACTATGGCTACACCTTC.

The V and J genes are TRBV6-5 and TRBJ1-2; D is possibly TRBD1 (6 bases). Per germline, CDR1 MNHEY and CDR2 SVGAGI. The CDR3 is 15 amino acids. Trimming took off 4 bases at V and 5 bases at J, with 17 bases between the two ends. The CDR3 DNA follows: TGTGCCAGCAGTTTGTTTTCGACAGGAACATATGGCTACACCTTC. Protein product: CASSLFSTGTYGYTF.

This rearrangement joins TRBV10-2 to TRBJ2-1; TRBD2 agrees at 10 bases. J gave up 5 bases and V 3 bases, and 1 base lay outside the gene matches. CDR1 and CDR2 (germline): WSHSY, SAAADI. CDR3 length: 14 residues. CDR3 loop: CASSETSGNNEQFF. CDR3 coding DNA: TGCGCCAGCAGTGAAACTAGCGGGAACAATGAGCAGTTCTTC.

The DNA for the CDR3 is TGTGCCAGCAGCTTACCGGGACTCCACCCGGAGGATACGCAGTATTTT. Its translation: CASSLPGLHPEDTQYF. V is TRBV5-6 and J is TRBJ2-3; a weak D match, TRBD2 (6 bases). The CDR3 spans 16 residues. CDR1 is SGHDT, CDR2 YYEEEE, per germline. V was clipped by 2 bases and J by 6 bases, with 19 bases between them.

The chain has TRBV23-1 and TRBJ1-5; D gene ambiguous. TRBV23-1 is known as an ORF, though its function is uncertain. CDR3 size: 15 residues. V lost 2 bases to trimming and J lost 4 bases, with 12 bases between them. CDR3 nucleotide sequence: TGCGCCAGCAGTCAAACTGGGAGAGGGAATCAGCCCCAGCATTTT. Protein product: CASSQTGRGNQPQHF.

V gene TRBV3-1 (or the pseudogene TRBV3-2) combines with J gene TRBJ1-4; 8 bases agree with TRBD1. The V segment lost 1 base and the J segment 5 bases; nucleotides outside the gene matches: 3. The germline V gene encodes CDR1 LGHDT and CDR2 YNNKEL (reference sequence). The CDR3 is 15 amino acids. The CDR3 DNA reads as TGTGCCAGCAGCCAAGTACAGGGGGGGAATGAAAAACTGTTTTTT. Translation: CASSQVQGGNEKLFF.

This chain connects TRBV7-9 to TRBJ1-5, with a possible D match to TRBD1 (6 bases). The germline V gene encodes CDR1 SEHNR and CDR2 FQNEAQ (reference sequence). CDR3 length equals 13 residues. Trimming left V 6 bases short and J 5 bases short, with 11 bases between. The CDR3 region has the DNA TGTGCCAGCAGAGGACAGTTGGATCAGCCCCAGCATTTT. This sequence encodes CASRGQLDQPQHF.

This chain joins TRBV7-3 and TRBJ2-1, with D possibly TRBD2 on 5 matching bases. The CDR3 is 14 residues long. Trimming removed 1 base at V and 9 bases at J, with 13 bases between. Germline CDR1 SGHTA, CDR2 FQGTGA. The CDR3 reads CASSLNPSSGEQFF. CDR3 coding DNA: TGTGCCAGCAGCTTAAACCCTAGCAGCGGTGAGCAGTTCTTC.

The chain recombines TRBV19 with TRBJ2-4; 7 nucleotides align to TRBD1. Germline lookup yields CDR1 LNHDA and CDR2 SQIVND (reference sequence). With V trimmed by 3 bases and J by 3 bases, 2 bases remained unmatched. The CDR3 length is 14 residues. The CDR3 spells CASSIQGVKNIQYF. CDR3 DNA: TGTGCCAGTAGTATCCAGGGGGTCAAAAACATTCAGTACTTC.

The chain couples TRBV28 to TRBJ2-3; 9 bases are shared with TRBD1. J gave up 5 bases and V 6 bases, and 9 bases lay outside the gene matches. Germline CDR1 is MDHEN and CDR2 is SYDVKM. The CDR3 covers 15 residues. The CDR3 bases are TGTGCCAGCAGGCTGGACAGGGGAGGAAGAGATACGCAGTATTTT. It encodes CASRLDRGGRDTQYF.

The V gene is TRBV2, the J gene TRBJ2-1, with unresolved D. V was trimmed by 0 bases and J by 8 bases, leaving 17 bases between them. Per germline, CDR1 SNHLY and CDR2 FYNNEI. CDR3 length: 16 residues. CDR3 DNA: TGTGCCAGCAGTGAAGCGCTGACCAATCGGCGGTATGAGCAGTTCTTC. This gives the protein CASSEALTNRRYEQFF.

This clone was counted a few times. This rearrangement joins TRBV5-1 to TRBJ1-1, with TRBD1 as a possible D gene (6 bases). The V and J ends lost 0 bases and 6 bases respectively, with 15 bases between them. This CDR3 spans 15 amino acids. From germline, CDR1 is SGHRS and CDR2 YFSETQ. CDR3 loop: CASSLVTGPSSEAFF. The CDR3 bases are TGCGCCAGCAGCTTGGTCACAGGGCCATCTTCTGAAGCTTTCTTT.

V gene TRBV4-1 combines with J gene TRBJ1-1; no firm D call. This CDR3 comprises 17 residues. The V and J ends lost 0 bases and 0 bases respectively, with 14 bases between them. Germline V lookup: CDR1 MGHRA, CDR2 YSYEKL. The CDR3 reads CASSQDPRERLNTEAFF. The CDR3 nucleotides are TGCGCCAGCAGCCAAGACCCTAGGGAGAGGTTGAACACTGAAGCTTTCTTT.

The chain uses TRBV9 and TRBJ1-2; weak D call: TRBD1 (6 bases). Looked up from germline, CDR1 is SGDLS and CDR2 is YYNGEE. V was trimmed by 0 bases and J by 4 bases, leaving 10 bases between them. The CDR3 consists of 14 residues. The CDR3 region is CASSVDRDPYGYTF. CDR3 DNA: TGTGCCAGCAGCGTAGACAGGGACCCCTATGGCTACACCTTC.

V usage is TRBV6-4 and J usage is TRBJ2-1, with D possibly matching TRBD2 (5 bases). This CDR3 contains 15 residues. Germline lookup yields CDR1 MRHNA and CDR2 SNTAGT. Trimming removed 4 bases from V and 8 bases from J, with 18 bases in between. The CDR3 region has the DNA TGTGCCAGCAGTGTCGGAGAGGGAACCGGGGATGAGCAGTTCTTC. It codes for CASSVGEGTGDEQFF.

This clone showed up just a few times. This sequence joins TRBV15 and TRBJ1-1; 11 bases match TRBD1. Germline loops: CDR1 LNHNV, CDR2 YYDKDF (reference sequence). The ends lost 1 base at V and 5 bases at J; junction bases unmatched: 6. CDR3 length equals 16 residues. The CDR3 nucleotides are TGTGCCACCAGCAGAGGTCCCGGGACAGGGGGAACTGAAGCTTTCTTT. This codes for CATSRGPGTGGTEAFF.

The chain uses TRBV6-1 and TRBJ2-4; tentative D call: TRBD2 (6 bases). Germline values: CDR1 MNHNS, CDR2 SASEGT. The ends were cut back, 3 bases at V and 11 bases at J, with 14 bases in the middle. The length of the CDR3 is 13 residues. The CDR3 bases are TGTGCCAGCAGTGAGGCGGGGATCGAGTTTCAGTACTTC. Amino acids: CASSEAGIEFQYF.

The chain combines TRBV20-1 with TRBJ2-5; D gene uncertain. Germline CDR1 DFQATT, CDR2 SNEGSKA (reference sequence). The ends were cut back, 7 bases at V and 4 bases at J, with 10 bases in the middle. The CDR3 runs to 11 residues. In DNA, the CDR3 is TGCAGTGTTGCTCTAGGAGAGACCCAGTACTTC. It specifies CSVALGETQYF.

The chain combines TRBV6-1 with TRBJ1-1, with D unclear. Between the trimmed V and J ends, which lost 0 bases and 1 base, there was a span of 6 bases. This CDR3 spans 14 amino acids. The germline V gene encodes CDR1 MNHNS and CDR2 SASEGT. The CDR3 spells CASSEARENTEAFF. The DNA for the CDR3 is TGTGCCAGCAGTGAAGCGCGTGAGAACACTGAAGCTTTCTTT.

V gene TRBV11-2 combines with J gene TRBJ1-6; the D gene is possibly TRBD1 (5 bases). Trimming took off 6 bases at V and 6 bases at J, with 12 bases between the two ends. The CDR3 is 14 amino acids. Germline V gene data show CDR1 as SGHAT and CDR2 as FQNNGV. CDR3 sequence reads: CASRAGRFNSPLHF. The CDR3 DNA reads TGTGCCAGCAGAGCAGGGCGGTTTAATTCACCCCTCCACTTT.

The rearrangement joins TRBV9 to TRBJ1-1; D not resolved. This CDR3 spans 16 amino acids. Germline V gene lookup returns CDR1 SGDLS and CDR2 YYNGEE. The V end was cut by 4 bases, the J end by 4 bases, with 20 bases between. The CDR3 DNA is TGTGCCAGCAGCCCTGCCCAGCCTCTGACAAGCACTGAAGCTTTCTTT. It specifies CASSPAQPLTSTEAFF.

The chain joins TRBV5-1 to TRBJ2-1; D is possibly TRBD2 (6 bases). The CDR3 totals 16 residues. V was pared by 4 bases and J by 0 bases, with 14 bases between. Germline CDR1 is SGHRS and CDR2 is YFSETQ. CDR3 sequence reads: CASSISGARSYNEQFF. In DNA, the CDR3 is TGCGCCAGCAGCATTAGCGGAGCCCGCTCCTACAATGAGCAGTTCTTC. The variable domain in full, with the rest retrieved from reference TRBV5-1 and TRBJ2-1, is KAGVTQTPRYLIKTRGQQVTLSCSPISGHRSVSWYQQTPGQGLQFLFEYFSETQRNKGNFPGRFSGRQFSNSRSEMNVSTLELGDSALYLCASSISGARSYNEQFFGPGTRLTVL.